Listed below are T cell receptor beta chains from one sample, sequenced in a study of shared clonotypes between healthy human individuals. The repertoire was sequenced with immunoSEQ multiplex PCR; TCRdb's copy has only in-frame clones and lacks some. The top ten clones hold less than 0.15% of a sample with more than 2 million clones, 90% to 97% of them seen once. Sequencing was performed on naive CD4+ T cells sorted from blood. The receptors were gathered from a man younger than 30 in good health. Each CDR3 is given with its conserved first and last residue. Each record gives: V gene, clone size, J gene, D gene, CDR3 protein, CDR3 DNA. D genes are given only for firm matches. Only part of the rows carry a size: once, few, many, or a class if the clone is expanded.

>TRBV2|NA|TRBJ2-5|NA
CASSIGGDKTQYF
TGTGCCAGCAGCATTGGAGGGGATAAAACCCAGTACTTC
>TRBV30|NA|TRBJ2-1|TRBD2
CAWSVGLAGVNEQFF
TGTGCCTGGAGTGTAGGGCTAGCGGGAGTCAATGAGCAGTTCTTC
>TRBV9|NA|TRBJ2-7|TRBD1
CASSPRWGTGGEDEQYF
TGTGCCAGCAGCCCCAGATGGGGGACAGGGGGCGAGGACGAGCAGTACTTC
>TRBV18|NA|TRBJ2-5|TRBD2
CASSPGGSGRETQYF
TGTGCCAGCTCACCGGGCGGGAGTGGGAGAGAGACCCAGTACTTC
>TRBV2|once|TRBJ1-1|TRBD1
CASRTGLNTEAFF
TGTGCCAGCAGGACAGGGCTGAACACTGAAGCTTTCTTT
>TRBV5-4|NA|TRBJ2-2|NA
CASSRIGDTNTGELFF
TGTGCCAGCAGCCGGATTGGGGACACGAACACCGGGGAGCTGTTTTTT
>TRBV6-5|NA|TRBJ1-2|TRBD1
CASSVDRGGGYTF
TGTGCCAGCAGCGTTGACAGGGGGGGAGGCTACACCTTC
>TRBV19|NA|TRBJ2-2|NA
CASSISGRNTGELFF
TGTGCCAGTAGTATATCAGGTAGAAACACCGGGGAGCTGTTTTTT
>TRBV7-9|NA|TRBJ2-3|NA
CASSLVSVATRGTDTQYF
TGTGCCAGCAGCTTAGTAAGTGTAGCGACCCGGGGGACAGATACGCAGTATTTT
>TRBV2|once|TRBJ2-5|NA
CASSESEIGETQYF
TGTGCCAGCAGTGAATCAGAAATTGGGGAGACCCAGTACTTC
>TRBV1|NA|TRBJ2-6|NA
CTSSQDNQRDFGANVLTF
TGCACCAGCAGCCAAGATAACCAGCGGGACTTTGGGGCCAACGTCCTGACTTTC
>TRBV18|NA|TRBJ2-7|NA
CASSPPVTESNYEQYF
TGTGCCAGCTCACCACCGGTGACAGAAAGCAACTACGAGCAGTACTTC
>TRBV6-5|NA|TRBJ1-2|NA
CASSFLRGFGYGYTF
TGTGCCAGCAGTTTCCTCAGGGGATTCGGGTATGGCTACACCTTC
>TRBV7-6|NA|TRBJ1-4|TRBD1
CASSSTGTGNEKLFF
TGTGCCAGCAGCTCAACCGGGACAGGGAACGAAAAACTGTTTTTT
>TRBV27|NA|TRBJ1-6|TRBD1
CASSKGQAYNSPLHF
TGTGCCAGCAGTAAGGGACAGGCGTATAATTCACCCCTCCACTTT
>TRBV30|NA|TRBJ2-1|NA
CAWSDPLHNEQFF
TGTGCCTGGAGTGATCCCCTCCACAATGAGCAGTTCTTC
>TRBV7-2|few|TRBJ1-5|NA
CASSATAGQPQHF
TGTGCCAGCAGCGCGACAGCAGGTCAGCCCCAGCATTTT
>TRBV10-3|NA|TRBJ2-1|TRBD1
CAISVVTGVGNEQFF
TGTGCCATCAGTGTAGTGACAGGGGTAGGCAATGAGCAGTTCTTC
>TRBV27|NA|TRBJ1-1|NA
CASRSGRLDVNTEAFF
TGTGCCAGCAGATCAGGGCGGCTGGATGTGAACACTGAAGCTTTCTTT
>TRBV10-2|once|TRBJ2-2|NA
CASSELKTNTGELFF
TGCGCCAGCTCCGAACTAAAAACGAACACCGGGGAGCTGTTTTTT
>TRBV25-1|NA|TRBJ1-5|NA
CASRSTGTYYSNQPQHF
TGTGCCAGCAGGTCCACCGGGACCTACTATAGCAATCAGCCCCAGCATTTT
>TRBV5-1|once|TRBJ2-7|NA
CASSLAPPSYEQYF
TGCGCCAGCAGCTTGGCCCCACCTTCCTACGAGCAGTACTTC
>TRBV10-3|NA|TRBJ2-3|NA
CAISAGHSTDTQYF
TGTGCCATCAGTGCGGGCCACAGCACAGATACGCAGTATTTT
>TRBV6-1|once|TRBJ2-2|NA
CASSDIGRLNTGELFF
TGTGCCAGCAGTGATATAGGGCGCTTAAACACCGGGGAGCTGTTTTTT
>TRBV5-5|NA|TRBJ2-7|TRBD1
CASSLPGTGIHEQYF
TGTGCCAGCAGCCTACCCGGGACAGGGATCCACGAGCAGTACTTC
>TRBV5-8|NA|TRBJ1-2|NA
CATTPRGANGYTF
TGTGCCACCACGCCACGGGGGGCAAATGGCTACACCTTC
>TRBV7-9|NA|TRBJ1-5|TRBD1
CASSPDRGGNQPQHF
TGTGCCAGCAGCCCGGACAGGGGTGGCAATCAGCCCCAGCATTTT
>TRBV7-6|NA|TRBJ1-5|NA
CASSGGGSNQPQHF
TGTGCCAGCAGCGGCGGGGGGAGCAATCAGCCCCAGCATTTT
>TRBV21-1|NA|TRBJ2-7|NA
CASSKDPGDHSYEQYF
TGTGCCAGCAGCAAAGACCCAGGGGACCACTCCTACGAGCAGTACTTC
>TRBV28|once|TRBJ1-1|NA
CASHNMNTEAFF
TGTGCCAGCCACAACATGAACACTGAAGCTTTCTTT
>TRBV19|once|TRBJ2-7|NA
CASSWGQTLAEHSYEQYF
TGTGCCAGTAGTTGGGGACAGACTCTAGCGGAGCACTCCTACGAGCAGTACTTC
>TRBV7-3|NA|TRBJ2-5|NA
CASSLTEKETQYF
TGTGCCAGCAGCTTAACCGAAAAAGAGACCCAGTACTTC
>TRBV5-1|NA|TRBJ1-1|NA
CASSLAPGQDVNTEAFF
TGCGCCAGCAGCTTGGCTCCGGGGCAAGACGTAAACACTGAAGCTTTCTTT
>TRBV18|NA|TRBJ1-2|NA
CASSPVEAYGYTF
TGTGCCAGCTCACCCGTAGAGGCTTATGGCTACACCTTC
>TRBV30|NA|TRBJ1-1|NA
CAWSVKGGVTEAFF
TGTGCCTGGAGTGTAAAGGGTGGGGTCACTGAAGCTTTCTTT
>TRBV2|once|TRBJ1-5|TRBD1
CASRGQGYQPQHF
TGTGCCAGCAGAGGACAGGGGTACCAGCCCCAGCATTTT
>TRBV6-5|once|TRBJ1-6|TRBD1
CASSQGAGNSPLHF
TGTGCCAGCAGTCAGGGGGCGGGTAATTCACCCCTCCACTTT
>TRBV27|once|TRBJ2-7|TRBD1
CASSARTGNEQYF
TGTGCCAGCAGTGCCCGGACAGGTAACGAGCAGTACTTC
>TRBV18|NA|TRBJ2-7|NA
CASSPGREGEQYF
TGTGCCAGCTCACCGGGCAGAGAAGGCGAGCAGTACTTC
>TRBV2|NA|TRBJ2-2|NA
CASSESNTGELFF
TGTGCCAGCAGTGAGAGTAACACCGGGGAGCTGTTTTTT
>TRBV4-2|NA|TRBJ2-7|TRBD2
CASSQGLALSYEQYF
TGTGCCAGCAGCCAGGGACTAGCGCTTTCCTACGAGCAGTACTTC
>TRBV28|NA|TRBJ2-3|NA
CASSLGQYTSTDTQYF
TGTGCCAGCAGTTTGGGGCAGTATACTAGCACAGATACGCAGTATTTT
>TRBV29-1|NA|TRBJ2-2|TRBD1
CSVERGQGSGELFF
TGCAGCGTTGAACGGGGACAGGGCTCCGGGGAGCTGTTTTTT
>TRBV5-1|NA|TRBJ1-4|TRBD1
CASSWGPGQGNEKLFF
TGCGCCAGCAGCTGGGGCCCGGGACAGGGAAACGAAAAACTGTTTTTT
>TRBV25-1|NA|TRBJ2-7|TRBD1
CASSEPGGRYEQYF
TGTGCCAGCAGTGAGCCAGGGGGCAGGTACGAGCAGTACTTC
>TRBV9|NA|TRBJ1-3|NA
CASSPRTDSGNTIYF
TGTGCCAGCAGCCCACGGACAGACTCTGGAAACACCATATATTTT
>TRBV11-2|NA|TRBJ1-1|NA
CASSSTGYAEAFF
TGTGCCAGCAGCTCCACAGGGTACGCTGAAGCTTTCTTT
>TRBV6-5|once|TRBJ2-3|TRBD1
CASRDTGATTDTQYF
TGTGCCAGCAGGGATACAGGGGCTACCACAGATACGCAGTATTTT